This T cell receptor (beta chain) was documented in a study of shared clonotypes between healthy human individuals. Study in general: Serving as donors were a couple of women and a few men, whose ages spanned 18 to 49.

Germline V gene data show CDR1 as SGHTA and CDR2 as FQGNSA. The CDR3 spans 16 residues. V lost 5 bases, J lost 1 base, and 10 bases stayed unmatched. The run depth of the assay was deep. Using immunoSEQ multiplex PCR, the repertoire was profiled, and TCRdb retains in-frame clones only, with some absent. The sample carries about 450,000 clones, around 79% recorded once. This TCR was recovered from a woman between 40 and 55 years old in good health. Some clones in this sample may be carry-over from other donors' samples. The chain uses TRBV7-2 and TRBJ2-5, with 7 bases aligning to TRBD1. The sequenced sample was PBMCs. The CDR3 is CASSIGLGQVQETQYF. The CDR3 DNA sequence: TGTGCCAGCAGCATAGGTTTAGGACAGGTCCAAGAGACCCAGTACTTC.